This TCR beta chain came from a study of cytomegalovirus exposure and HLA in healthy donors. General study results and limits: HLA alleles showed associations with approximately 15,000 TCR beta sequences in a later analysis, at a 0.05 false discovery rate. A likely sequencing artifact accounted for one observed cluster of highly shared sequence variants. Exclusion applied to some V segments, including TRBV6-2 and TRBV6-3, as they were indistinguishable. A later analysis, which compared TCR beta chains of equal frequency, found the HLA-associated ones more clonally expanded.

Germline values: CDR1 MNHNS, CDR2 SASEGT. This CDR3 spans 15 amino acids. V shed 2 bases and J 2 bases; nucleotides not matched to a gene: 4. Primers included in the PCR were 60 Vbeta and 13 Jbeta primers. Measured with immunoSEQ multiplex PCR; TCRdb has only the in-frame clones, and not every one. This table has about 190,000 clones, over 80% appearing once. This clone was detected only a few times. Its antigen is not known. Material for sequencing was PBMCs. The origin of this receptor is a woman between 45 and 65 years old in good health and CMV-seropositive. V and J are TRBV6-1 and TRBJ2-7, with 9 bases fitting TRBD1. The CDR3, as DNA: TGTGCCAGCAGTGAACCCGGACAGGGGACCTACGAGCAGTACTTC. Encoded protein: CASSEPGQGTYEQYF.